The 30 T cell receptor beta chains below were found in one sample sequenced in a study of blood T cell repertoires in COVID-19. TCRdb's table, derived via immunoSEQ multiplex PCR, lists solely in-frame clones and lacks some. The profile shows about 240,000 clones, around four fifths of them singletons. The sequencing input was peripheral blood. The receptors stem from a man under 40 who had recovered from COVID-19.

About this clone: This sample also contains other DNA sequences that code for the same CDR3. CDR3 protein: CASSIGGDYNEQFF. The CDR3 DNA reads as TGTGCCAGTAGTATAGGTGGAGACTACAATGAGCAGTTCTTC. V and J are TRBV19 and TRBJ2-1; D remains unclear. Germline V gene data show CDR1 as LNHDA and CDR2 as SQIVND (reference sequence). CDR3 length equals 14 residues. V lost 1 base to trimming and J lost 3 bases, with 7 bases between them. Complete variable domain (other parts from reference TRBV19 and TRBJ2-1): DGGITQSPKYLFRKEGQNVTLSCEQNLNHDAMYWYRQDPGQGLRLIYYSQIVNDFQKGDIAEGYSVSREKKESFPLTVTSAQKNPTAFYLCASSIGGDYNEQFFGPGTRLTVL.

The V gene is TRBV21-1, the J gene TRBJ2-7; the table's D gene call, TRBD2, was not cross checked with the DNA. TRBV21-1 is designated a pseudogene. The CDR3 extends over 15 amino acids. CDR3 in DNA: TGTGCCAGCAGCAAAAATCGGGGGGGCCTCTACGAGCAGTACGTC. Residues: CASSKNRGGLYEQYV.

The chain links TRBV7-9 to TRBJ2-5, with TRBD2 matching 8 bases. The CDR3 has 16 amino acids. Trimming at V came to 1 base and at J to 0 bases, leaving 4 bases not matched to a gene. Germline V lookup: CDR1 SEHNR, CDR2 FQNEAQ (reference sequence). The CDR3 region has the DNA TGTGCCAGCAGCTTAGTATCCGGGGGGGACCAAGAGACCCAGTACTTC. Amino acid sequence: CASSLVSGGDQETQYF.

The chain has TRBV7-8 and TRBJ2-5; 7 positions match TRBD2. Losses at the gene ends were 0 bases for V and 2 bases for J; bases not matched to a gene: 6. Germline values: CDR1 SGHVS, CDR2 FQNEAQ. The CDR3 sequence is 16 residues long. The CDR3 loop is CASSLARIGGQETQYF. As DNA, the CDR3 is TGTGCCAGCAGCTTAGCGCGGATCGGGGGGCAAGAGACCCAGTACTTC. The entire variable domain, with the rest obtained from reference TRBV7-8 and TRBJ2-5, is as follows: GAGVSQSPRYKVAKRGQDVALRCDPISGHVSLFWYQQALGQGPEFLTYFQNEAQLDKSGLPSDRFFAERPEGSVSTLKIQRTQQEDSAVYLCASSLARIGGQETQYFGPGTRLLVL.

The V gene is TRBV9, the J gene TRBJ2-2, with 8 bases identical to TRBD1. V lost 0 bases, J lost 0 bases, and 4 bases stayed unmatched. This CDR3 has 17 residues. CDR1 SGDLS and CDR2 YYNGEE come from the germline V gene. The CDR3: CASSVATRGPNTGELFF. The CDR3 DNA follows: TGTGCCAGCAGCGTAGCTACCAGGGGGCCGAACACCGGGGAGCTGTTTTTT. Combining the CDR3 with reference TRBV9 and TRBJ2-2 gives the whole variable domain DSGVTQTPKHLITATGQRVTLRCSPRSGDLSVYWYQQSLDQGLQFLIQYYNGEERAKGNILERFSAQQFPDLHSELNLSSLELGDSALYFCASSVATRGPNTGELFFGEGSRLTVL.

This chain joins TRBV21-1 and TRBJ1-2; TRBD1, the table's D call, lacks a check against the DNA. TRBV21-1 is designated a pseudogene. The CDR3 is 15 amino acids. The CDR3 reads CASLVGTVVNYGYTF. In nucleotides, the CDR3 is TGTGCCAGCTTAGTGGGGACAGTGGTTAACTATGGCTACACCTTC.

The V gene is TRBV25-1, the J gene TRBJ2-5; possible D gene TRBD1, 5 bases. Germline V gives CDR1 MGHDK, CDR2 SYGVNS. V shed 1 base and J shed 5 bases, with 14 bases lying between them. There are 15 residues in the CDR3. The CDR3 region is CASSESGAVAETQYF. The CDR3 nucleotides are TGTGCCAGCAGTGAATCTGGGGCTGTGGCGGAGACCCAGTACTTC.

Comments on this clone: An end of the junction differs from the germline gene, which may be a read error. J is TRBJ2-5 and V is TRBV7-2; 8 bases match TRBD1. CDR1 and CDR2 from the germline V gene are SGHTA and FQGNSA. This CDR3 spans 13 amino acids. CDR3: CASASLRTGRTDF. The CDR3 coding sequence is TGTGCCAGCGCCTCGCTCCGGACAGGGAGAACCGACTTC.

This clone occurred once. This chain connects TRBV4-1 to TRBJ2-5; D may be TRBD2 (6 bases). The CDR3 consists of 14 residues. The V end lost 1 base, the J end lost 5 bases, and 11 bases lay between the germline ends. CDR1 is MGHRA and CDR2 is YSYEKL in the germline V gene. The CDR3 sequence: CASSQVGLTETQYF. DNA of the CDR3: TGCGCCAGCAGCCAAGTGGGACTTACTGAGACCCAGTACTTC.

This clone was picked up one time. CDR3 nucleotides: TGCAGCGTCGATAGCGGGGAGAGCCTCTACGAGCAGTACTTC. Translating it yields CSVDSGESLYEQYF. The V gene is TRBV29-1, the J gene TRBJ2-7, with TRBD2 matching over 8 bases. The CDR3 has 14 residues. The germline gives CDR1 SQVTM, CDR2 ANQGSEA. V shed 6 bases, J shed 3 bases, and the junction held 10 bases outside the gene matches.

The chain employs TRBV7-9 and TRBJ2-5, with TRBD2 matching 7 bases. Germline lookup yields CDR1 SEHNR and CDR2 FQNEAQ (reference sequence). This CDR3 has 16 amino acids. V gave up 0 bases and J gave up 0 bases; unmatched junction bases: 4. The CDR3 DNA reads TGTGCCAGCAGCTTAGCGGGAGGGGCGTACCAAGAGACCCAGTACTTC. It translates to CASSLAGGAYQETQYF. The full variable domain, with the rest looked up from reference TRBV7-9 and TRBJ2-5, is DTGVSQNPRHKITKRGQNVTFRCDPISEHNRLYWYRQTLGQGPEFLTYFQNEAQLEKSRLLSDRFSAERPKGSFSTLEIQRTEQGDSAMYLCASSLAGGAYQETQYFGPGTRLLVL.

The J gene is TRBJ2-2, the V gene TRBV6-5, with 8 bases matching TRBD2. Germline CDR1 reads MNHEY; CDR2 reads SVGAGI. Germline trimming cut 9 bases from V and 2 bases from J; bases unmatched to any gene: 5. This CDR3 is built from 14 residues. CDR3 in DNA: TGTGCCAGTATAGCGGGGACAAACACCGGGGAGCTGTTTTTT. Protein: CASIAGTNTGELFF.

The J gene is TRBJ2-2, the V gene TRBV5-1; 8 nucleotides align to TRBD1. The CDR3 sequence is 14 residues long. After removal of 4 bases from V and 6 bases from J, the junction contained 5 bases not matched to a gene. CDR1 and CDR2 (germline): SGHRS, YFSETQ. Here the CDR3 reads CASSIQTGAGELFF. In DNA, the CDR3 is TGCGCCAGCAGCATACAGACAGGGGCCGGGGAGCTGTTTTTT.

The chain combines TRBV5-4 with TRBJ1-1; 10 bases are a match to TRBD1. The CDR3 consists of 15 residues. In germline, CDR1 is SGHNT, CDR2 YYREEE (reference sequence). The V gene end was trimmed by 4 bases and the J gene end by 4 bases; junction bases not matched to a gene: 7. CDR3 nucleotides: TGTGCCAGCAGCGAACCCAGGACAGGGGGCACTGAAGCTTTCTTT. Its protein is CASSEPRTGGTEAFF.

This chain links TRBV19 with TRBJ2-1; 11 nucleotides agree with TRBD1. The CDR3 has 16 residues. V lost 3 bases and J lost 7; bases outside the gene matches: 8. CDR1 and CDR2 from the germline V gene are LNHDA and SQIVND (reference sequence). The CDR3 sequence: CASSIQGQGAMNEQFF. Here the CDR3 DNA reads TGTGCCAGTAGTATCCAAGGACAGGGGGCGATGAATGAGCAGTTCTTC. The whole variable domain, remainder taken from reference TRBV19 and TRBJ2-1, is DGGITQSPKYLFRKEGQNVTLSCEQNLNHDAMYWYRQDPGQGLRLIYYSQIVNDFQKGDIAEGYSVSREKKESFPLTVTSAQKNPTAFYLCASSIQGQGAMNEQFFGPGTRLTVL.

This clone was observed at least ten times. This chain uses TRBV6-6 with TRBJ1-1; D unclear. V was trimmed by 8 bases and J by 6 bases, leaving 7 bases between them. CDR1 and CDR2 (germline): MNHNY, SVGAGI (reference sequence). This CDR3 has 10 residues. CDR3 residues: CASGDAEAFF. DNA for the CDR3: TGTGCCAGCGGAGACGCTGAAGCTTTCTTT.

This sequence joins TRBV19 and TRBJ1-5; possibly TRBD1 for D (6 bases). The CDR3 consists of 13 residues. V shed 5 bases and J shed 5 bases, with 10 bases lying between them. Germline V gene sequence: CDR1 LNHDA, CDR2 SQIVND (reference sequence). CDR3 region: CASSGQPDQPQHF. As DNA, the CDR3 is TGTGCCAGTAGTGGACAGCCCGATCAGCCCCAGCATTTT.

The chain couples TRBV7-2 to TRBJ1-2; TRBD1 matches 7 bases. Germline lookup yields CDR1 SGHTA and CDR2 FQGNSA. This CDR3 is 14 amino acids long. V shed 5 bases, J shed 6 bases, and the junction held 9 bases outside the gene matches. CDR3 protein: CASSPGQDLDGYTF. CDR3 nucleotides: TGTGCCAGCAGCCCCGGACAGGACCTCGATGGCTACACCTTC.

The chain links TRBV7-9 to TRBJ2-1, with a tentative D call TRBD2 (5 bases). CDR3 length: 13 amino acids. Germline-derived CDR1 and CDR2 are SEHNR and FQNEAQ (reference sequence). Trimming took 3 bases from V and 5 from J, leaving 8 bases between them. The CDR3 DNA follows: TGTGCCAGCAGCTTGGAGGAAAACAATGAGCAGTTCTTC. Protein sequence: CASSLEENNEQFF.

This chain connects TRBV27 to TRBJ2-3; TRBD2 agrees at 7 bases. This CDR3 is built from 16 residues. V lost 7 bases and J lost 2; bases outside the gene matches: 12. Germline lookup yields CDR1 MNHEY and CDR2 SMNVEV (reference sequence). The CDR3 loop is CASTWGGWGNTDTQYF. Here the CDR3 DNA reads TGTGCCAGCACTTGGGGGGGGTGGGGTAACACAGATACGCAGTATTTT.

The J gene is TRBJ1-2, the V gene TRBV6-2 or TRBV6-3; the D is unclear. Germline V lookup: CDR1 MNHEY, CDR2 SVGEGT. The CDR3 is 13 residues long. Trimming removed 2 bases at V and 4 bases at J, with 8 bases between. The CDR3 DNA reads TGTGCCAGCAGTTACCCACCCGGCTATGGCTACACCTTC. The encoded protein is CASSYPPGYGYTF.

The chain links TRBV7-3 to TRBJ2-2, with TRBD2 as a possible D gene (6 bases). This CDR3 is 15 amino acids long. Trimming cost V 3 bases and J 1 base, with 9 bases left between them. The V gene's germline CDR1 is SGHTA and CDR2 FQGTGA. CDR3: CASSLGLVNTGELFF. In DNA form, the CDR3 reads TGTGCCAGCAGCTTGGGACTCGTGAACACCGGGGAGCTGTTTTTT.

The chain joins TRBV6-5 to TRBJ2-5, with TRBD1 as a possible D gene (6 bases). V lost 5 bases and J 5 bases, leaving 15 bases between the germline ends. In germline, CDR1 is MNHEY, CDR2 SVGAGI. This CDR3 comprises 14 residues. The CDR3 nucleotides read TGTGCCAGCAGTACGACAGGCGGATTGGAGACCCAGTACTTC. Translated: CASSTTGGLETQYF.

The chain has TRBV11-2 and TRBJ2-2; D gene uncertain. There are 14 residues in the CDR3. In germline, CDR1 is SGHAT, CDR2 FQNNGV. V was trimmed by 4 bases and J by 4 bases, leaving 10 bases between them. CDR3 sequence: CASSSHSGTGELFF. CDR3 sequence (DNA): TGTGCCAGCAGCTCCCACTCTGGCACCGGGGAGCTGTTTTTT. Based on the CDR3 plus reference TRBV11-2 and TRBJ2-2, the full variable domain is EAGVAQSPRYKIIEKRQSVAFWCNPISGHATLYWYQQILGQGPKLLIQFQNNGVVDDSQLPKDRFSAERLKGVDSTLKIQPAKLEDSAVYLCASSSHSGTGELFFGEGSRLTVL.

The chain links TRBV19 to TRBJ1-4, with D possibly matching TRBD1 (5 bases). From germline, CDR1 is LNHDA and CDR2 SQIVND (reference sequence). Trimming cost V 5 bases and J 7 bases, with 17 bases left between them. The CDR3 loop spans 15 amino acids. CDR3 bases: TGTGCCAGTAGTCTCAACGGGCAGGGAGGTGAAAAACTGTTTTTT. Encoded protein: CASSLNGQGGEKLFF.

The V gene is TRBV5-1, the J gene TRBJ2-7; D might be TRBD1 (6 bases). Trimming shortened V by 3 bases and J by 2 bases, and 9 bases separated the two germline ends. This CDR3 contains 13 residues. Germline lookup yields CDR1 SGHRS and CDR2 YFSETQ. The CDR3 DNA reads as TGCGCCAGCAGCTCGGACAGTACCTACGAGCAGTACGTC. Amino acid sequence: CASSSDSTYEQYV.

The chain carries TRBV7-2 and TRBJ2-1; TRBD2 aligns across 7 bases. V dropped 0 bases and J dropped 4; count of bases not matched to a gene: 9. This CDR3 contains 17 residues. In germline, CDR1 is SGHTA, CDR2 FQGNSA. CDR3 loop: CASSLAHLGGGYNEQFF. Here the CDR3 DNA reads TGTGCCAGCAGCTTAGCCCACTTAGGCGGGGGATACAATGAGCAGTTCTTC.

The chain joins TRBV4-1 to TRBJ1-2, with 8 bases identical to TRBD1. Looked up from germline, CDR1 is MGHRA and CDR2 is YSYEKL. There are 15 residues in the CDR3. Trimming removed 3 bases from V and 4 bases from J; junction bases left unmatched: 7. In DNA, the CDR3 is TGCGCCAGCAGCCAGGGACAGGACAGGCTCTATGGCTACACCTTC. This codes for CASSQGQDRLYGYTF.

The chain joins TRBV4-2 to TRBJ2-3; 9 nucleotides match TRBD2. V shed 2 bases and J 6 bases; nucleotides not matched to a gene: 15. Germline V gene data show CDR1 as LGHNA and CDR2 as YNFKEQ. The CDR3 covers 18 residues. The CDR3 here is CASSQYLFAGGRSDTQYF. The CDR3 region has the DNA TGTGCCAGCAGCCAATACCTATTTGCGGGGGGGCGGAGTGATACGCAGTATTTT.

V and J are TRBV6-5 and TRBJ1-1; 12 positions match TRBD1. Germline V lookup: CDR1 MNHEY, CDR2 SVGAGI. The CDR3 contains 14 residues. V lost 6 bases, J lost 11 bases, and 10 bases stayed unmatched. For the CDR3, the DNA is TGTGCCAGCAGAGGCGGGACAGGGGGCGAAAGGGCTTTCTTT. It translates to CASRGGTGGERAFF.